These 14 T cell receptor beta chains originate from one sample sequenced in a study of control samples from healthy donors and cancer patients. The assay was immunoSEQ multiplex PCR, and TCRdb's table has in-frame clones only and misses some. This repertoire shows about 59,000 clones, more than 70% found once; its top ten account for 10% to 15%. Sequencing was done on a sample of PBMCs. The receptors come from a woman between 55 and 75 years old with lung cancer.

The rearrangement joins TRBV2 to TRBJ2-1; 15 bases fit TRBD2. Germline values: CDR1 SNHLY, CDR2 FYNNEI. J was trimmed by 1 base and V by 6 bases; bases with no gene match: 19. This CDR3 contains 22 residues. CDR3 in DNA: TGTGCCAGCAGACCGGGACAGGGGGCGCTGGGGACTAGCGGGAGGTCCTACAATGAGCAGTTCTTC. Protein sequence: CASRPGQGALGTSGRSYNEQFF.

V gene TRBV5-1 combines with J gene TRBJ1-1; the match to TRBD1 covers 9 bases. This CDR3 contains 17 residues. V gave up 0 bases and J gave up 7 bases; unmatched junction bases: 13. Germline V gives CDR1 SGHRS, CDR2 YFSETQ. The CDR3 nucleotides are TGCGCCAGCAGCTTGGCCCCATCAGGGACAGGGAGGAGTGAAGCTTTCTTT. Residues: CASSLAPSGTGRSEAFF.

CDR3 residues: CASSVDQVLSETQYF. The CDR3 nucleotides are TGTGCCAGCAGCGTAGACCAGGTATTGTCAGAGACCCAGTACTTC. This chain links TRBV9 with TRBJ2-5; no clear D. V lost 0 bases and J lost 4, with 13 bases in between. The germline gives CDR1 SGDLS, CDR2 YYNGEE. This CDR3 has 15 amino acids.

The chain is built from TRBV6-6 and TRBJ2-7, with TRBD2 matching over 8 bases. Germline loops: CDR1 MNHNY, CDR2 SVGAGI (reference sequence). Losses at the gene ends were 0 bases for V and 2 bases for J; bases not matched to a gene: 3. CDR3 length equals 15 residues. Here the CDR3 DNA reads TGTGCCAGCAGTTACTCGGCGGGAGGACCCTACGAGCAGTACTTC. This encodes CASSYSAGGPYEQYF.

The rearrangement uses TRBV30 and TRBJ1-5; tentative D call: TRBD1 (6 bases). V was shortened by 1 base and J by 3 bases, with 10 bases between the two germline ends. The germline gives CDR1 GTSNPN, CDR2 SVGIG (reference sequence). CDR3 length: 14 residues. As DNA, the CDR3 is TGTGCCTGGAGTGCGGGGGCGCCCAATCAGCCCCAGCATTTT. Translated: CAWSAGAPNQPQHF.

The chain uses TRBV28 and TRBJ1-1; D possibly corresponds to TRBD1 (5 bases). The CDR3 length is 11 residues. Trimming pared 10 bases from V and 1 base from J, leaving 7 bases between. In germline, CDR1 is MDHEN, CDR2 SYDVKM. For the CDR3, the DNA is TGTGCCATTACAGGGAACACTGAAGCTTTCTTT. Amino acids: CAITGNTEAFF.

The chain has TRBV2 and TRBJ1-2; weak D call: TRBD1 (6 bases). This CDR3 has 14 residues. CDR1 SNHLY and CDR2 FYNNEI come from the germline V gene. V was cut by 5 bases and J by 6 bases, with 16 bases left in between. CDR3 bases: TGTGCCAGCAGTTCTGACAGGCCCCTCCATGGCTACACCTTC. Protein sequence: CASSSDRPLHGYTF. The variable domain in full, completed from reference TRBV2 and TRBJ1-2, reads EPEVTQTPSHQVTQMGQEVILRCVPISNHLYFYWYRQILGQKVEFLVSFYNNEISEKSEIFDDQFSVERPDGSNFTLKIRSTKLEDSAMYFCASSSDRPLHGYTFGSGTRLTVV.

This chain joins TRBV9 and TRBJ2-3; weak D call: TRBD2 (5 bases). The CDR3 has 14 residues. V was trimmed by 4 bases and J by 5 bases, leaving 14 bases between them. Germline lookup yields CDR1 SGDLS and CDR2 YYNGEE. CDR3 region: CASSSPVGVDTQYF. The DNA for the CDR3 is TGTGCCAGCAGCTCACCGGTCGGGGTAGATACGCAGTATTTT.

This clone was observed a single time. This sample includes further DNA sequences coding for the same CDR3. The chain couples TRBV3-1 (or the pseudogene TRBV3-2) to TRBJ1-5; perhaps TRBD1 as D (5 bases). Trimming took off 1 base at V and 1 base at J, with 5 bases between the two ends. This CDR3 has 14 residues. Per germline, CDR1 LGHDT and CDR2 YNNKEL (reference sequence). CDR3 region: CASSQGGSNQPQHF. Here the CDR3 DNA reads TGTGCCAGCAGCCAAGGGGGCAGCAATCAGCCCCAGCATTTT.

The chain links TRBV7-2 to TRBJ2-1, with TRBD2 as a possible D gene (6 bases). Trimming removed 4 bases from V and 12 bases from J, with 16 bases in between. The CDR3 extends over 13 amino acids. The germline V gene encodes CDR1 SGHTA and CDR2 FQGNSA. The CDR3 protein is CASSSSPGVSQFF. The CDR3 DNA is TGTGCCAGCAGCTCTTCCCCGGGAGTGTCGCAGTTCTTC. The full variable domain, rest sourced from reference TRBV7-2 and TRBJ2-1, is GAGVSQSPSNKVTEKGKDVELRCDPISGHTALYWYRQSLGQGLEFLIYFQGNSAPDKSGLPSDRFSAERTGGSVSTLTIQRTQQEDSAVYLCASSSSPGVSQFFGPGTRLTVL.

V and J are TRBV6-5 and TRBJ2-5; D ambiguous. Germline V gene data show CDR1 as MNHEY and CDR2 as SVGAGI. The V end lost 6 bases, the J end lost 8 bases, and 13 bases lay between the germline ends. This CDR3 is built from 12 residues. Here the CDR3 DNA reads TGTGCCAGCAGCCGGACGGAAGGAACCCAGTACTTC. Protein sequence: CASSRTEGTQYF.

The chain links TRBV7-9 to TRBJ2-3; maybe TRBD2 (6 bases). Germline V lookup: CDR1 SEHNR, CDR2 FQNEAQ (reference sequence). This CDR3 spans 15 amino acids. Trimming took 4 bases from V and 4 from J, leaving 15 bases between them. The chain's CDR3 is CASSYLAGWADTQYF. Here the CDR3 DNA reads TGTGCCAGCAGCTATCTGGCGGGGTGGGCAGATACGCAGTATTTT.

This sequence joins TRBV11-2 and TRBJ2-7, with D perhaps TRBD1 (5 bases). The CDR3 has 13 amino acids. In germline, CDR1 is SGHAT, CDR2 FQNNGV. Trimming pared 1 base from V and 4 bases from J, leaving 8 bases between. The CDR3 loop is CASSLVQVYEQYF. The CDR3 bases are TGTGCCAGCAGCTTAGTACAGGTGTACGAGCAGTACTTC.

CDR3: CASSLALRVEGEDSPLHF. The DNA of the CDR3 is TGTGCCAGCAGCCTGGCCTTAAGGGTTGAGGGGGAGGATTCACCCCTCCACTTT. The chain uses TRBV4-2 and TRBJ1-6; maybe TRBD1 (6 bases). CDR1 and CDR2 from the germline V gene are LGHNA and YNFKEQ. V was trimmed by 4 bases and J by 8 bases, leaving 24 bases between them. This CDR3 is 18 amino acids long.